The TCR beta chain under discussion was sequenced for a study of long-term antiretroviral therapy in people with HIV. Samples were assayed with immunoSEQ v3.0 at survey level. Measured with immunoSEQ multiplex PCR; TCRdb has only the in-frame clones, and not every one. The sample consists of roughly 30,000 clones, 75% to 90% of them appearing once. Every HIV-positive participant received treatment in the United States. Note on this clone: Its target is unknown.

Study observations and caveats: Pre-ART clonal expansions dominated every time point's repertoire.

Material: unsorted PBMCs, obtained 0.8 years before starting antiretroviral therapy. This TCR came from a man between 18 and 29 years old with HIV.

CDR3 sequence (DNA): TGTGCCAGCACCTCTGGAGGGAACACCGGGGAGCTGTTTTTT. Residues: CASTSGGNTGELFF. The V call is TRBV9, the J call TRBJ2-2; TRBD2 might be the D (5 bases). Germline assignment: CDR1 SGDLS and CDR2 YYNGEE. The CDR3 runs 14 residues. Trimming took 6 bases from V and 1 from J, leaving 10 bases between them.